The sequence of this T cell receptor (beta chain) was determined in a study of blood T cell repertoires in COVID-19. Overall study: PBMCs, B-cell-depleted T cells, or T cells were the source of the cDNA or gDNA that made up the material.

In this sample, this clone turned up once. The assay was immunoSEQ multiplex PCR, and TCRdb's table has in-frame clones only and misses some. The data contain around 150,000 clones, about 88% of them singletons. The receptor was derived from a man in his fifties with active or convalescent COVID-19. The source material was peripheral blood.

CDR3 in amino acids: CASSQDNWTSGSRDTDTQYF. The DNA for the CDR3 is TGCGCCAGCAGCCAAGATAACTGGACTAGCGGGAGTAGGGACACAGATACGCAGTATTTT. This chain links TRBV4-3 with TRBJ2-3; 13 nucleotides agree with TRBD2. Germline V CDR1 and CDR2: LGHNA, YSLEER. V was clipped by 0 bases and J by 2 bases; unmatched bases: 11. The CDR3 contains 20 residues.